This T cell receptor (beta chain) was identified during a study of regulatory T cells in long-lasting Graves disease (dated by TCRdb to 2020 to 2023). About the investigation overall: Newly diagnosed Graves' disease patients had taken antithyroid drugs for less than 3 months. Peripheral blood TCR sequencing and RNA sequencing compared persistent Graves' disease patients with newly diagnosed Graves' disease patients. The study was registered as a clinical trial and conducted in China. A total of 33 samples underwent TCR sequencing: about 13 from persistent and roughly 20 from newly diagnosed Graves' disease patients.

Its CDR3 holds 16 amino acids, cysteine through phenylalanine. The CDR3 DNA has 48 bases and is translated from base 1. The trim is 7 bases for V and 1 base for J, with a gap of 16 bases between the germline ends. CDR1 and CDR2 are drawn from the germline V gene: SGHAT, FQNNGV. What the research found in general, with its limitations: Lower TCR Shannon entropy and fewer highly expanded clones were observed in persistent Graves' disease patients than in newly diagnosed patients, which suggested clonal expansion. The study examined only peripheral blood because the primary lesion, thyroid tissue, could not be accessed. A larger number of public clonotypes was shared among persistent patients (fewer than 3,000) than among newly diagnosed patients (about 990). As a limitation, the authors acknowledged that the small sample size may reduce accuracy. Persistent disease showed preferential use of TRBV28, TRBJ1-2 and TRBJ2-5, whereas newly diagnosed disease favored TRBV20-1 and TRBJ2-1. Sequencing and analysis were restricted to the TCR beta chain.

This clonotype occurred many times. The antigen it recognizes is unknown. There are no base qualities to consult, and no much larger clone falls within one base. The method was multiplex PCR. The instrument was an Illumina HiSeq 4000. CDR3 regions were amplified by Arm-PCR with iRepertoire HTBI primers to construct TCR beta libraries. Gel purification was performed on PCR products prior to sequencing. As for how the authors treated the data: Gene usage analysis of CDR3 amino acid clonotypes used the 60 to 75 TRBV and fewer than 15 TRBJ segments found across samples. COPE and FqMerger were used to merge the filtered high-quality paired reads into contigs. BLAST was used to align contigs to IMGT TRBV, TRBD and TRBJ reference genes, with CDR3 defined following IMGT. Any clonotype with a frequency above 0.1% was counted as a highly expanded clone. Shannon entropy was used to measure repertoire diversity, and the Gini coefficient was used to measure V-J evenness. A clonotype found in more than one individual was treated as public. TCRdb handled the public reads itself, with Q25 trimming in fastp and clone calling in MiXCR, and kept productive beta chains. Entries that share a CDR3 protein sequence are merged under the most common genes and DNA. None of the V and J calls come from the authors' own analysis; TCRdb made them. The sample records around 400,000 distinct CDR3 sequences, 15% of which are singletons. Clones ranked in the top ten supply approximately 7.8% of the sample.

The time point label, read with the paper, signifies: newly diagnosed GD, antithyroid drugs for less than 3 months. For both TCR sequencing and RNA sequencing, RNA was extracted from PBMCs in TRIzol. Graves' disease was diagnosed according to American Thyroid Association guidelines. Patients were recruited from an endocrinology department in Xi'an, China. From each patient, 7.5 to 9.5 milliliters of peripheral blood was collected into an EDTA anticoagulant tube. Ficoll Paque Plus density gradient separation was used to isolate PBMCs, and no further T cell sorting was done. An Agilent 2100 Bioanalyzer and agarose gel were used to check RNA quality, while a NanoDrop 2000 measured RNA concentration. Separately, the same data were catalogued under a study of T cells in Graves' hyperthyroidism and ophthalmopathy. The second publication reports: A patient counted as having stable Graves' hyperthyroidism if no progression to ophthalmopathy occurred over 18 months of follow-up. Hyperthyroidism patients were newly diagnosed, had a disease duration of under 2 months, and were aged 18 to 65 years. The study excluded patients with uncontrolled infections, other autoimmune diseases, pregnancy or lactation. Diagnoses were established on the basis of clinical symptoms, serum thyroxine and TRAb, thyroid ultrasound, and orbital computed tomography. A first-round RT-PCR of the TCR CDR3 used the HTBI primer set with the Qiagen OneStep RT-PCR kit. Most expanded thyroid clonotypes (frequency above 0.001) were also detected in blood, a finding suggesting that blood repertoires may reflect thyroid immune responses. Ophthalmopathy was separated from stable hyperthyroidism by a 13 V-J signature model, with about 88% sensitivity and about 84% specificity obtained in cross-validation and 80%/75% obtained in testing. In validation, the model predicted progression to ophthalmopathy a median of about 6.8 months before onset, with roughly 70% sensitivity and roughly 77% specificity. To identify TCR V-J signatures that set the groups apart, the researchers used a discovery cohort of about a hundred patients, made up of under 50 with Graves' ophthalmopathy and 55 to 65 with stable Graves' hyperthyroidism. Prospective prediction of ophthalmopathy was tested in an independent validation cohort of 18 to 20 hyperthyroidism patients and some 17 patients who later progressed to ophthalmopathy. The approximately 97 discovery patients were randomly divided into training and test sets at a 7:3 ratio. The study also compared thyroid tissue and blood T-cell repertoires from more than five Graves' hyperthyroidism patients. Following sampling, methimazole starting at 30 mg daily was given to hyperthyroidism patients, and high-dose intravenous methylprednisolone was given to ophthalmopathy patients. Libraries were constructed in a second round of multiplex PCR, after which size selection and purification were performed. Sequencing of the libraries was done on an Illumina HiSeq2000 using paired-end 100 bp reads. SOAPnuke was used to process the raw data, with reads discarded if the reads contained adapters or uncalled bases, had a mean Phred below 15, or lacked an exact constant-primer or identifier match. High-quality paired reads were merged using COPE v1.2.5, and each unique nucleotide sequence was defined as a clonotype. MiTCR v1.1 was used to align clonotypes to the IMGT TRBV, TRBD and TRBJ reference segments. The analysis was restricted to V-J combinations with a frequency above 0.0001, which together covered over 99% of the repertoires. The TCS score was defined as the ratio of F50 (clonal expansion) to E x V (chaos), calculated using BLOSUM62-based TCRdist between CDR3 peptides within each V-J. Welch's t-statistics and random forest reduced approximately 520 V-J features to roughly 13, which were used in a naive Bayes classifier (R e1071). No statistical method was used to set the sample size in advance, and investigators knew the group allocation. TCR Vbeta CDR3 sequencing of roughly 140 peripheral blood samples (approximately 44 ophthalmopathy, about 74 hyperthyroidism and approximately 17 progressor patients) is reported in the paper.

The chain is encoded by TRBV11-2 joined to TRBJ2-2; the D gene is possibly TRBD1, with 5 bases matching. This clonotype originated in a woman in her forties with Graves disease. Donor details come from another sample of the same person, matched by shared clones. This specimen was peripheral blood mononuclear cells (PBMCs), taken at new diagnosis, from a patient treated with antithyroid drugs. The DNA sequence is given as TGTGCCAGCACCACCAGGGTTGGGCTGAACACCGGGGAGCTGTTTTTT. Its translation is CASTTRVGLNTGELFF.